This TCR beta chain was sequenced during a study of blood T cell repertoires in COVID-19. Study in general: T cells, B-cell-depleted T cells, or PBMCs provided the cDNA or gDNA that served as material.

CDR1 and CDR2 (germline): MNHNY, SVGAGI (reference sequence). Trimming cost V 4 bases and J 9 bases; bases outside gene matches: 9. The CDR3 spans 15 residues. In the study's own analysis: It was from reference gene primer amplification that nucleated cell counts were estimated. Measured with immunoSEQ multiplex PCR; TCRdb has only the in-frame clones, and not every one. D and trimming were read from the DNA, whereas the V and J calls and clone size are those reported in that table. The sample lists roughly 150,000 clones, about 85% occurring once. The TCR was taken from a man older than 75 with COVID-19, enrolled during active disease. This rearrangement joins TRBV6-6 to TRBJ2-1; TRBD1 agrees at 10 bases. Sequencing input: peripheral blood. CDR3 sequence: CASSSGQGVWREQFF. CDR3 in DNA: TGTGCCAGCAGTTCCGGACAGGGGGTATGGCGTGAGCAGTTCTTC.